A selection of T cell receptor beta chains follows, all from one sample in a study of cytomegalovirus exposure and HLA in healthy donors. Profiling relied on immunoSEQ multiplex PCR, and the TCRdb table lists in-frame clones only, not all of them. The sample table sets out some 150,000 clones. Sequencing used PBMCs. The receptors were sampled from a man aged 35 to 55 in good health and CMV-seronegative. The CDR3 runs from the conserved cysteine through the conserved F or W. The D gene is left open where the match is weak.

-,TRBV7-7,TRBJ2-2,TGTGCCAGCAGCCCCACTTCAGGGGCCGGGGAGCTGTTTTTT,CASSPTSGAGELFF
TRBD1,TRBV5-1,TRBJ1-6,TGCGCCAGCAGGGGGACAGGGGATAATTCACCCCTCCACTTT,CASRGTGDNSPLHF
-,TRBV9,TRBJ1-2,TGTGCCAGCAGCGTAGAGAGATGGGGCTACACCTTC,CASSVERWGYTF
-,TRBV5-6,TRBJ1-1,TGTGCCAGCAGCTTGGGGGGGCTCCGGGGTACTGAAGCTTTCTTT,CASSLGGLRGTEAFF
-,TRBV7-2,TRBJ2-7,TGTGCCAGCAGCAACCTAGTACTCCCCATGGAGCAGTACTTC,CASSNLVLPMEQYF
-,TRBV29-1,TRBJ2-2,TGCAGCGTTGGAGGCGGGGTCGGAACCGGGGAGCTGTTTTTT,CSVGGGVGTGELFF
TRBD2,TRBV29-1,TRBJ2-5,TGCAGCGTTGGCGGGGGACAAGAGACCCAGTACTTC,CSVGGGQETQYF
-,TRBV28,TRBJ1-2,TGTGCCAGCAGTTTTTTAGGAGAGGGCTACACCTTC,CASSFLGEGYTF
-,TRBV7-9,TRBJ1-4,TGTGCCAGCAGCTTAGAGGGGGACGGAGACGAAAAACTGTTTTTT,CASSLEGDGDEKLFF
TRBD1,TRBV7-2,TRBJ1-2,TGTGCCAGCAGCCCGAGACAGGGGTATGGCTACACCTTC,CASSPRQGYGYTF
-,TRBV4-3,TRBJ2-7,TGCGCCAGCAGCCAACAGGTTCAGGGCTACGAGCAGTACTTC,CASSQQVQGYEQYF
TRBD2,TRBV4-3,TRBJ2-1,TGCGCCAGCAGCCATAGCGGGGGGGCCGCCTACAATGAGCAGTTCTTC,CASSHSGGAAYNEQFF
-,TRBV2,TRBJ1-1,TGTGCCAGCGAGGCCGATCGCACTGAAGCTTTCTTT,CASEADRTEAFF
TRBD1,TRBV9,TRBJ1-2,TGTGCCAGCAGCGTAACCTCCGGGACAGGGACTGGTGGCTACACCTTC,CASSVTSGTGTGGYTF
-,TRBV5-8,TRBJ1-5,TGTGCCAGCAGCTACAGGGTTGGCAATCAGCCCCAGCATTTT,CASSYRVGNQPQHF
-,TRBV28,TRBJ1-1,TGTGCCAGCACCGATATCACATGGAGGTACAGACGGAACACTGAAGCTTTCTTT,CASTDITWRYRRNTEAFF
-,TRBV7-6,TRBJ1-1,TGTGCCAGCAGGTCAGGGTCTGACGCTGAAGCTTTCTTT,CASRSGSDAEAFF
-,TRBV7-3,TRBJ1-2,TGTGCCAGCAGCTTATCAGGGGATGGGTCCGGCTACACCTTC,CASSLSGDGSGYTF
-,TRBV7-8,TRBJ2-7,TGTGCCAGCAGCTTAGGCGGGCAGAAGACCTACGAGCAGTACTTC,CASSLGGQKTYEQYF
-,TRBV18,TRBJ1-3,TGTGCCAGCCGTACAGGGAACTCTGGAAACACCATATATTTT,CASRTGNSGNTIYF
-,TRBV14,TRBJ2-2,TGTGCCAGCAGCGGGTTGGGACTTGCAACCGGGGAGCTGTTTTTT,CASSGLGLATGELFF
-,TRBV7-6,TRBJ2-2,TGTGCCAGCAGCTTAGAGGCCGGGGGTATTAACACCGGGGAGCTGTTTTTT,CASSLEAGGINTGELFF
-,TRBV5-1,TRBJ2-3,TGCGCCAGCAGTCCGGAGAGGCCTACGCAGTATTTT,CASSPERPTQYF
-,TRBV5-4,TRBJ1-5,TGTGCCAGCAGCTTGCTAGGGGACAATCAGCCCCAGCATTTT,CASSLLGDNQPQHF
-,TRBV2,TRBJ2-3,TGTGCCAGCAGTTCCCCATCGCAAGGGGCAGATACGCAGTATTTT,CASSSPSQGADTQYF
TRBD2,TRBV10-3,TRBJ2-5,TGTGCCACCGGAGATCCTAGCGGGGTCTTGGCCCAGTACTTC,CATGDPSGVLAQYF
-,TRBV4-3,TRBJ1-2,TGCGCCAGCAGCCAAGATACAGGTGCTAACTATGGCTACACCTTC,CASSQDTGANYGYTF
TRBD1,TRBV5-5,TRBJ2-5,TGTGCCAGCAGCTTGGGACAGGGGGCTAACAAAGAGACCCAGTACTTC,CASSLGQGANKETQYF
-,TRBV28,TRBJ2-7,TGTGCCAGCAGTTCTGGACAGTCCTACGAGCAGTACTTC,CASSSGQSYEQYF
-,TRBV7-9,TRBJ1-1,TGTGCCAGCAGCTTGGCCGCGGGGGCAGCTGAAGCTTTCTTT,CASSLAAGAAEAFF
TRBD1,TRBV18,TRBJ1-1,TGTGCCAGCTCACCGAGTTTAGACAGGGCTGTCACTGAAGCTTTCTTT,CASSPSLDRAVTEAFF
-,TRBV7-9,TRBJ2-5,TGTGCCAGCACGGGCCACAGGGTAGGAGAGACCCAGTACTTC,CASTGHRVGETQYF
-,TRBV19,TRBJ1-2,TGTGCCAGTAGTATAAGGACGGGGAGAGTGCACTATGGCTACACCTTC,CASSIRTGRVHYGYTF
-,TRBV5-1,TRBJ2-5,TGCGCCAGCAGCTACGGCAGGGGTGGGGAGACCCAGTACTTC,CASSYGRGGETQYF
-,TRBV5-5,TRBJ1-2,TGTGCCAGCAGCTCGGACACCTTAGGCTACACCTTC,CASSSDTLGYTF
-,TRBV19,TRBJ1-2,TGTGCCAGTAGTATGAACAGTAAAGCTAACTATGGCTACACCTTC,CASSMNSKANYGYTF
-,TRBV5-1,TRBJ2-7,TGCGCCAGCAGCGGAGGGACAGAATCCTCCTACGAGCAGTACTTC,CASSGGTESSYEQYF
-,TRBV4-1,TRBJ1-6,TGCGCCAGCAGCCAAGATGGCAGATCACCCCTCCACTTT,CASSQDGRSPLHF
TRBD1,TRBV13,TRBJ2-7,TGTGCCAGCAGCCCTACTGGCCAGGGGGCCTACGAGCAGTACTTC,CASSPTGQGAYEQYF
TRBD1,TRBV29-1,TRBJ1-2,TGCAGCGCCTCGACAGGGGCCTATGGCTACACCTTC,CSASTGAYGYTF
-,TRBV9,TRBJ2-7,TGTGCCAGCAGCGTAGGACAGCTGAACTCCTACGAGCAGTACTTC,CASSVGQLNSYEQYF
TRBD1,TRBV2,TRBJ1-1,TGTGCCAGCAGTGAAGCGCTGGGACAGGGGAACGGTGAAGCTTTCTTT,CASSEALGQGNGEAFF
TRBD1,TRBV5-6,TRBJ2-5,TGTGCCAGCAGCTCCCCCCGTCGGACAGGGGGCGGAGAGACCCAGTACTTC,CASSSPRRTGGGETQYF
TRBD2,TRBV4-1,TRBJ2-2,TGCGCCAGCAGCCAAGATGGCGGGGGGTGGACCGGGGAGCTGTTTTTT,CASSQDGGGWTGELFF
-,TRBV25-1,TRBJ1-2,TGTGCCAGCAGTGGGCAGGGGCCTAACTATGGCTACACCTTC,CASSGQGPNYGYTF
-,TRBV5-5,TRBJ1-3,TGTGCCAGCAGCCGCGACCGGGACATCCGTGGAAACACCATATATTTT,CASSRDRDIRGNTIYF